This T cell receptor (beta chain) was sequenced in a study of T cell responses to AZD1222 COVID-19 vaccine. Germline lookup yields CDR1 MDHEN and CDR2 SYDVKM. The ends were cut back, 4 bases at V and 8 bases at J, with 20 bases in the middle. The CDR3 has 16 amino acids. Here immunoSEQ multiplex PCR was the method, and the copy in TCRdb shows in-frame clones only, minus some. Altogether 150,000 to 160,000 clones are present, 85% to 90% being singletons, with the ten largest covering 8% to 10%. This specimen was peripheral blood, taken 28 days after the second AZD1222 dose. This sequence joins TRBV28 and TRBJ2-2; perhaps TRBD1 as D (6 bases). This clonotype was sampled from an adult who received the AZD1222 COVID-19 vaccine. Here the CDR3 reads CASSYPTGLGVGELFF. Written as DNA, the CDR3 is TGTGCCAGCAGTTACCCCACAGGGTTGGGGGTGGGGGAGCTGTTTTTT.